Presented here are 6 T cell receptor beta chains from one specimen sequenced in a study of Graves' ophthalmopathy and Graves' hyperthyroidism. Amplifying from RNA transcripts, the study obtained TCR beta CDR3 regions. HTBI primers primed a first-round RT-PCR, and a second-round multiplex PCR followed. TCRdb ran MiXCR on the multiplex PCR reads and lists one entry per CDR3 protein. This repertoire shows about 1.2 million distinct CDR3 sequences, less than 45% found once; its top ten account for 8.5% to 14%. Sample: peripheral blood or thyroid tissue (not recorded which). The receptors derive from an adult man with Graves' hyperthyroidism.

As concerns this clonotype: This CDR3 fails to terminate in the conserved phenylalanine or tryptophan, so it likely reflects a read error. The chain combines TRBV10-3 with TRBJ2-7, with a possible D match to TRBD2 (7 bases). The germline CDR1 and CDR2 sequences are ENHRY and SYGVKD. V lost 9 bases and J lost 6, with 21 bases in between. This CDR3 has 14 residues. CDR3 in amino acids: CAIKRGGDRIEQYL. The DNA of the CDR3 is TGTGCCATAAAGAGGGGGGGCGATAGAATCGAGCAGTACCTC.

This clonotype was seen a handful of times. This chain connects TRBV5-1 to TRBJ2-6, with TRBD1 identical over 12 bases. The CDR3 sequence is 21 residues long. V dropped 1 base and J dropped 2; count of bases not matched to a gene: 13. CDR1 is SGHRS and CDR2 is YFSETQ in the germline V gene. The CDR3: CASSLWGLSGTGGAGANVLTF. The CDR3 bases are TGCGCCAGCAGCTTGTGGGGTTTATCCGGGACAGGGGGCGCTGGGGCCAACGTCCTGACTTTC.

This clonotype was detected ten times or more. J is TRBJ1-6 and V is TRBV4-1; TRBD1 matches 7 bases. Germline V lookup: CDR1 MGHRA, CDR2 YSYEKL. This CDR3 region has 15 residues. V shed 7 bases and J 8 bases; nucleotides not matched to a gene: 11. The CDR3 coding sequence is TGCGCCAGCAACAGGGGCGGTGGAAGGGATTCACCCCTCCACTTT. The encoded protein is CASNRGGGRDSPLHF.

The chain couples TRBV30 to TRBJ2-5, with TRBD1 identical over 10 bases. This CDR3 has 15 residues. Germline assignment: CDR1 GTSNPN and CDR2 SVGIG (reference sequence). With V trimmed by 2 bases and J by 4 bases, 7 bases remained unmatched. This CDR3 is CAWSLTGGSGETQYF. CDR3 bases: TGTGCCTGGAGTTTGACAGGGGGCTCCGGAGAGACCCAGTACTTC.

V usage is TRBV20-1 and J usage is TRBJ2-5; D may be TRBD2 (5 bases). Germline V CDR1 and CDR2: DFQATT, SNEGSKA (reference sequence). The V and J ends lost 3 bases and 5 bases respectively, with 10 bases between them. There are 12 residues in the CDR3. The DNA for the CDR3 is TGCAGTGCTAGGGACTGGGTCGAGACCCAGTACTTC. Its protein is CSARDWVETQYF.

With respect to this clonotype: One junction end does not reproduce the germline sequence, and a read error may be involved. The chain joins TRBV7-9 to TRBJ1-6, with 8 nucleotides matching TRBD1. The CDR3 length is 14 residues. Germline V lookup: CDR1 SEHNR, CDR2 FQNEAQ (reference sequence). CDR3 in DNA: TGCGCCAGCAGTCGGGACAGGCATAATTCACCCCTCCACTTT. As protein: CASSRDRHNSPLHF.